This T cell receptor (beta chain) was profiled in a study of OX40 agonist ivuxolimab in advanced cancers. This table comes from immunoSEQ multiplex PCR, and its TCRdb copy is limited to in-frame clones, with some not included. The data show 35,000 to 55,000 clones, 82% seen once. The TCR sequence derives from an adult with an advanced solid tumor such as melanoma, head and neck, liver or kidney cancer. The material was CD4+ or CD8+ T cells sorted from blood, obtained in a trial of the OX40 agonist ivuxolimab.

The CDR3 region is CASSDRQPQHF. The CDR3 bases are TGTGCCAGTAGTGATAGACAGCCCCAGCATTTT. The chain carries TRBV19 and TRBJ1-5, with D unclear. The germline V and J ends were trimmed by 5 bases and 7 bases, with 6 bases remaining between them. Germline CDR1 is LNHDA and CDR2 is SQIVND (reference sequence). The CDR3 runs to 11 residues. The whole variable domain, remainder taken from reference TRBV19 and TRBJ1-5, is DGGITQSPKYLFRKEGQNVTLSCEQNLNHDAMYWYRQDPGQGLRLIYYSQIVNDFQKGDIAEGYSVSREKKESFPLTVTSAQKNPTAFYLCASSDRQPQHFGDGTRLSIL.